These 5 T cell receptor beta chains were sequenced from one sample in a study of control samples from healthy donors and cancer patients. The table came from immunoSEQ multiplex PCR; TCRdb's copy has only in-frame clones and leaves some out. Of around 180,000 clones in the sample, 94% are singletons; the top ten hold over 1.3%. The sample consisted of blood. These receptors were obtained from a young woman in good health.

In nucleotides, the CDR3 is TGTGCCAGCTCACGTGGGGTTGACTATGGCTACACCTTC. It specifies CASSRGVDYGYTF. J is TRBJ1-2 and V is TRBV18, with D unresolved. V was pared by 4 bases and J by 3 bases, with 9 bases between. The CDR3 covers 13 residues. Germline values: CDR1 KGHSH, CDR2 LQKENI.

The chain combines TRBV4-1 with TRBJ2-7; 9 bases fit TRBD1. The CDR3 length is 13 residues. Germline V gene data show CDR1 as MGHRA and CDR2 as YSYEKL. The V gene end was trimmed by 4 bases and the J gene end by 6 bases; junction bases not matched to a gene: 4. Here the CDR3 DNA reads TGCGCCAGCAGCCCCCGGGACAGGGTCGAGCAGTACTTC. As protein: CASSPRDRVEQYF.

The CDR3 spells CASSWVRDGGELFF. The DNA for the CDR3 is TGTGCCAGCAGTTGGGTCAGGGATGGCGGGGAGCTGTTTTTT. The V gene is TRBV28, the J gene TRBJ2-2; D may be TRBD1 (5 bases). CDR1 MDHEN and CDR2 SYDVKM come from the germline V gene. The CDR3 runs to 14 residues. V lost 4 bases and J 7 bases, leaving 13 bases between the germline ends.

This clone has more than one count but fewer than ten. The CDR3: CASSLVPTGDQPQHF. The CDR3 coding sequence is TGTGCCAGCAGCTTAGTACCCACAGGGGATCAGCCCCAGCATTTT. The J gene is TRBJ1-5, the V gene TRBV7-6; TRBD1 aligns across 7 bases. Germline values: CDR1 SGHVS, CDR2 FNYEAQ. After removal of 1 base from V and 5 bases from J, the junction contained 5 bases not matched to a gene. The CDR3 has 15 residues.

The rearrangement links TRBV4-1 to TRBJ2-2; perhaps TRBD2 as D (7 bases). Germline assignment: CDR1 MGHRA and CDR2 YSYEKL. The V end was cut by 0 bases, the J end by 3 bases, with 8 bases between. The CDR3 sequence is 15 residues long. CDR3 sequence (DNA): TGCGCCAGCAGCCAAGAGGGGGGGCACACCGGGGAGCTGTTTTTT. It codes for CASSQEGGHTGELFF.